These 10 T cell receptor beta chains were all obtained from the same sample, sequenced in a study of blood T cells in healthy people across ages. Together with a sample-barcoded 5' primer, a J-beta primer mix was included in a second PCR lasting 7 to 11 cycles. MiXCR was run by TCRdb on the 5' RACE reads, yielding one entry per CDR3 protein. The sample shows around 800,000 distinct CDR3 sequences, more than 25% of them seen only once. The sample was also linked to a second study, of T cells of mothers and their children.

Specimen: blood. The receptors here all came from a boy younger than 18 in good health.

In this sample, this clonotype turned up a few times. This chain uses TRBV3-1 with TRBJ2-5; a weak D match, TRBD2 (6 bases). The germline V and J ends were trimmed by 0 bases and 11 bases, with 13 bases remaining between them. CDR1 and CDR2 (germline): LGHDT, YNNKEL (reference sequence). The CDR3 runs to 13 residues. The CDR3, as DNA: TGTGCCAGCAGCCAAGACGCGGGGTTTGTGCAGTACTTC. It codes for CASSQDAGFVQYF.

This clonotype was seen a few times. V usage is TRBV3-1 and J usage is TRBJ2-5; D is tentatively TRBD1 or TRBD2 (5 bases each). The CDR3 consists of 15 residues. Trimming cost V 1 base and J 2 bases, with 11 bases left between them. CDR1 is LGHDT and CDR2 is YNNKEL in the germline V gene (reference sequence). CDR3 DNA sequence: TGTGCCAGCAGCCAAGTACCAGAGGGGCAAGAGACCCAGTACTTC. It encodes CASSQVPEGQETQYF.

This sequence joins TRBV5-1 and TRBJ1-4; D possibly corresponds to TRBD1 (6 bases). Germline CDR1 SGHRS, CDR2 YFSETQ. This CDR3 spans 15 amino acids. Trimming removed 0 bases from V and 5 bases from J, with 11 bases in between. CDR3 protein: CASSLEGERNEKLFF. The CDR3 DNA sequence: TGCGCCAGCAGCTTGGAGGGGGAAAGAAATGAAAAACTGTTTTTT.

This chain links TRBV7-2 with TRBJ2-5; possible D gene TRBD2, 6 bases. V was trimmed by 3 bases and J by 5 bases, leaving 13 bases between them. The germline gives CDR1 SGHTA, CDR2 FQGNSA. The CDR3 is made up of 14 amino acids. CDR3 amino acids: CASSFRAGSETQYF. The CDR3 DNA reads TGTGCCAGCAGCTTTAGGGCGGGATCGGAGACCCAGTACTTC.

This clonotype was seen more than once but under ten times. V usage is TRBV12-3 or TRBV12-4 and J usage is TRBJ2-7, with D perhaps given as TRBD1 or TRBD2 (5 bases each). The CDR3 extends over 16 amino acids. V shed 4 bases and J shed 2 bases, with 18 bases lying between them. CDR3 nucleotide sequence: TGTGCCAGCAGTTCCCTCGACGGGTTGGGGGCCTACGAGCAGTACTTC. It encodes CASSSLDGLGAYEQYF.

The rearrangement uses TRBV12-3 or TRBV12-4 and TRBJ1-2; 8 bases map to TRBD1. The V gene end was trimmed by 5 bases and the J gene end by 8 bases; junction bases not matched to a gene: 10. This CDR3 comprises 14 residues. For the CDR3, the DNA is TGTGCCAGCAGTCCACAGGGGGTTAATAGGGGCTACACCTTC. Its translation: CASSPQGVNRGYTF.

This chain joins TRBV6-5 and TRBJ1-2, with 11 bases matching TRBD1. This CDR3 has 15 residues. V trimming: 6 bases; J trimming: 1 base; junction bases outside the gene matches: 4. CDR1 and CDR2 (germline): MNHEY, SVGAGI. The CDR3 region has the DNA TGTGCCAGCAGCCGGACAGGGGGCCTTAACTATGGCTACACCTTC. This encodes CASSRTGGLNYGYTF.

In this sample, this clonotype turned up a few times. The chain combines TRBV20-1 with TRBJ2-2, with TRBD1 identical over 7 bases. Trimming at V came to 4 bases and at J to 4 bases, leaving 6 bases not matched to a gene. This CDR3 contains 14 residues. Germline V gene sequence: CDR1 DFQATT, CDR2 SNEGSKA (reference sequence). For the CDR3, the DNA is TGCAGTGCTAAGACAGGGTCCGGCACCGGGGAGCTGTTTTTT. This sequence encodes CSAKTGSGTGELFF.

This sequence joins TRBV13 and TRBJ1-6, with D possibly being TRBD1 (5 bases). This CDR3 has 18 amino acids. V shed 2 bases and J shed 3 bases, with 17 bases lying between them. In germline, CDR1 is PRHDT, CDR2 FYEKMQ (reference sequence). The CDR3 region has the DNA TGTGCCAGCAGCTTATCCTCCACCGGGGGATTCTATAATTCACCCCTCCACTTT. It codes for CASSLSSTGGFYNSPLHF.

The chain combines TRBV6-6 with TRBJ2-4, with TRBD1 identical over 11 bases. This CDR3 comprises 15 residues. V gave up 4 bases and J gave up 8 bases; unmatched junction bases: 7. Germline V gene sequence: CDR1 MNHNY, CDR2 SVGAGI (reference sequence). This CDR3 is CASSSPGQGVDIQYF. The CDR3 DNA reads TGTGCCAGCAGTTCCCCGGGACAGGGGGTGGACATTCAGTACTTC.